The clone carrying this TCR beta chain was picked up many times. The sample belongs to a study of identical twins. TCRdb recomputed calls from the 5' RACE reads with MiXCR, one row per CDR3 protein. This sample has approximately 150,000 distinct CDR3 sequences, with under 4.5% found just once. Sequencing input: memory T cells sorted from blood. This sequence was found in a man aged 18 to 29 in good health.

The DNA of the CDR3 is TGCAGCTTCAGGCGGCAGGTGAACACTGAAGCTTTCTTT. Translation: CSFRRQVNTEAFF. V usage is TRBV29-1 and J usage is TRBJ1-1; D uncertain. The germline V and J ends were trimmed by 8 bases and 0 bases, with 13 bases remaining between them. This CDR3 is 13 amino acids long. The V gene's germline CDR1 is SQVTM and CDR2 ANQGSEA.